These 4 T cell receptor beta chains originate from one sample sequenced in a study of blood T cell repertoires in COVID-19. Some clones are missing from TCRdb's copy, which holds only in-frame ones; the method was immunoSEQ multiplex PCR. In the table there are nearly 200,000 clones, just under 85% of which are singletons. The specimen sequenced was peripheral blood. The receptors shown here come from a man between 60 and 75 years old with COVID-19, enrolled during active disease.

The CDR3 sequence is CASSPLNRGHSYNEQFF. CDR3 sequence (DNA): TGTGCCAGCAGCCCACTCAACAGGGGGCATTCCTACAATGAGCAGTTCTTC. V gene TRBV14 combines with J gene TRBJ2-1, with TRBD1 matching over 9 bases. Germline V gene data show CDR1 as SGHDN and CDR2 as FVKESK. The CDR3 has 17 residues. Trimming took 4 bases from V and 1 from J; bases not matched to a gene: 8.

The chain combines TRBV7-9 with TRBJ1-4; no definite D call. Germline V gene sequence: CDR1 SEHNR, CDR2 FQNEAQ (reference sequence). Trimming stripped 5 bases from V and 10 bases from J, with 20 bases between. The CDR3 contains 15 residues. The CDR3 DNA follows: TGTGCCAGCAGCCTGTCGGGGTGGGGTGTTGGAAAACTGTTTTTT. It yields the protein CASSLSGWGVGKLFF.

The rearrangement links TRBV11-2 to TRBJ2-2; no reliable D call. V was cut by 7 bases and J by 4 bases, with 16 bases left in between. Germline V gene lookup returns CDR1 SGHAT and CDR2 FQNNGV. CDR3 size: 15 residues. The DNA of the CDR3 is TGTGCCAGCACCACCGAGGTCGCTGGCACCGGGGAGCTGTTTTTT. It is translated as CASTTEVAGTGELFF.

In its sample, this clone was seen a few times. The rearrangement links TRBV18 to TRBJ2-1, with 8 bases fitting TRBD2. V was clipped by 1 base and J by 7 bases; unmatched bases: 9. Germline loops: CDR1 KGHSH, CDR2 LQKENI. The CDR3 covers 16 residues. As DNA, the CDR3 is TGTGCCAGCTCACCACTAATGAGCGGGAGTAGTAATGAGCAGTTCTTC. Translated: CASSPLMSGSSNEQFF.